What follows are 5 T cell receptor beta chains derived from one specimen sequenced in a study of OX40 agonist ivuxolimab in advanced cancers. Using immunoSEQ multiplex PCR, the repertoire was profiled, and TCRdb retains in-frame clones only, with some absent. The sample lists some 35,000 clones, approximately 80% seen once, with about an eighth in the top ten. The material sequenced was CD4+ or CD8+ T cells sorted from blood, taken in a trial of the OX40 agonist ivuxolimab. Source of these receptors: an adult with an advanced solid tumor such as melanoma, head and neck, liver or kidney cancer.

The chain carries TRBV10-3 and TRBJ2-1; D call uncertain. V was clipped by 3 bases and J by 6 bases, with 12 bases between them. The CDR3 covers 14 residues. Germline CDR1 ENHRY, CDR2 SYGVKD. CDR3 in amino acids: CAISEGSPSNEQFF. The CDR3 nucleotides are TGTGCCATCAGTGAAGGCAGTCCCAGCAATGAGCAGTTCTTC.

This sequence joins TRBV28 and TRBJ1-1, with D unclear. The germline CDR1 and CDR2 sequences are MDHEN and SYDVKM. The CDR3 has 16 residues. V lost 4 bases to trimming and J lost 3 bases, with 18 bases between them. CDR3 in DNA: TGTGCCAGCAGTTCCCGAAGCCCCAGTGAGGACACTGAAGCTTTCTTT. As protein: CASSSRSPSEDTEAFF.

This chain joins TRBV19 and TRBJ2-3; 10 bases map to TRBD2. From germline, CDR1 is LNHDA and CDR2 SQIVND (reference sequence). The CDR3 runs 15 residues. The ends lost 5 bases at V and 1 base at J; junction bases unmatched: 3. CDR3 region: CASSLLAGGTDTQYF. Here the CDR3 DNA reads TGTGCCAGTAGTTTGCTAGCGGGAGGCACAGATACGCAGTATTTT.

This clone was detected only once. The V and J genes are TRBV19 and TRBJ1-1, with 8 nucleotides matching TRBD1. Germline V gene data show CDR1 as LNHDA and CDR2 as SQIVND (reference sequence). V lost 5 bases and J lost 2; bases outside the gene matches: 7. CDR3 length equals 15 residues. In nucleotides, the CDR3 is TGTGCCAGTAGTGACAGGGGCAGAGCCAACACTGAAGCTTTCTTT. It codes for CASSDRGRANTEAFF.

In this sample, this clone turned up a few times. V gene TRBV10-3 combines with J gene TRBJ1-5, with 8 bases identical to TRBD1. V was pared by 6 bases and J by 5 bases, with 9 bases of the junction left unmatched. There are 15 residues in the CDR3. CDR1 ENHRY and CDR2 SYGVKD come from the germline V gene. The CDR3: CAISPDRGRHQPQHF. CDR3 nucleotides: TGTGCCATCAGCCCCGACAGGGGACGGCATCAGCCCCAGCATTTT.